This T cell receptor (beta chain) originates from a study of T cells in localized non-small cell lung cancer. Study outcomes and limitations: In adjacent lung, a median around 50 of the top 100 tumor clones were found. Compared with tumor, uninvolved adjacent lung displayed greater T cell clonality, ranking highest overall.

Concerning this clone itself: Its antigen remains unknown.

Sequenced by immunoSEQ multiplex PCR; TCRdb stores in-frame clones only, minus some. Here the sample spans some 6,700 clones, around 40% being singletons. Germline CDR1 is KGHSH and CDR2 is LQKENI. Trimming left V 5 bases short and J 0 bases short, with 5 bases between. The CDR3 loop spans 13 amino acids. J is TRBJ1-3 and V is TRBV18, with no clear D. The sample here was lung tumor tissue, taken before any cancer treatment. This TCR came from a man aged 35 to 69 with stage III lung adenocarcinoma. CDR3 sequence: CASSESSGNTIYF. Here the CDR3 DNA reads TGTGCCAGCTCAGAAAGCTCTGGAAACACCATATATTTT.